The 20 T cell receptor beta chains in this list originate from one sample, sequenced in a study of low-dose radiotherapy and immunotherapy resistance in tumors. Time point noted: before trial treatment. Alpha- and beta-chain coverage of first-strand cDNA came from TRAV- and TRBV-specific primers. The authors amplified TCRs for 20 PCR cycles with a constant-region primer and a V-primer adapter. In TCRdb, the reads were re-called with MiXCR into one record per CDR3 protein. The table includes tens of thousands of distinct CDR3 sequences, roughly 9% detected once. The source was PBMCs, collected before treatment. The receptors were sampled from a male donor with prostate cancer.

This clonotype was seen ten or more times. The chain employs TRBV5-5 and TRBJ2-1; weak D call: TRBD2 (6 bases). Germline lookup yields CDR1 SGHKS and CDR2 YYEKEE (reference sequence). The CDR3 is 14 amino acids. V was trimmed by 4 bases and J by 10 bases, leaving 18 bases between them. The CDR3 DNA sequence: TGTGCCAGCAGCGTCCTTGGGGGGTCCGGGGAGCAGTTCTTC. Residues: CASSVLGGSGEQFF.

This clonotype occurred many times. The CDR3 spells CASSAPGGQNTEAFF. The DNA for the CDR3 is TGTGCCAGCAGCGCTCCGGGCGGGCAAAACACTGAAGCTTTCTTT. This rearrangement joins TRBV28 to TRBJ1-1; D gene uncertain. Trimming pared 6 bases from V and 2 bases from J, leaving 16 bases between. In germline, CDR1 is MDHEN, CDR2 SYDVKM. The CDR3 loop spans 15 amino acids.

This clonotype has at least ten counts. The chain has TRBV20-1 and TRBJ2-5; TRBD1 is a possible D gene (6 bases). Germline V gives CDR1 DFQATT, CDR2 SNEGSKA (reference sequence). The CDR3 totals 16 residues. Trimming removed 0 bases at V and 5 bases at J, with 19 bases between. CDR3 loop: CSARDSDRGTGETQYF. The CDR3 coding sequence is TGCAGTGCTAGAGATTCGGACAGAGGAACTGGGGAGACCCAGTACTTC.

Notes on this clonotype: A far larger clone is only one base removed, so a read error is likely. This chain connects TRBV18 to TRBJ2-7; D is unresolved. Looked up from germline, CDR1 is KGHSH and CDR2 is LQKENI. Trimming pared 8 bases from V and 2 bases from J, leaving 22 bases between. The CDR3 has 16 residues. The CDR3 DNA sequence: TGTGCCAGCAGTTTAAGTCCAGGAGCACCACCCTACGAGCAGTACTTC. Encoded protein: CASSLSPGAPPYEQYF.

This clonotype was detected ten times or more. The V and J genes are TRBV7-2 and TRBJ2-2; D gene ambiguous. This CDR3 has 15 amino acids. V lost 1 base and J 6 bases, leaving 12 bases between the germline ends. The germline V gene encodes CDR1 SGHTA and CDR2 FQGNSA. CDR3 nucleotides: TGTGCCAGCAGCTTAGGGAGCCCCGTGGCCGGGGAGCTGTTTTTT. It encodes CASSLGSPVAGELFF.

This clonotype occurred many times. J is TRBJ2-7 and V is TRBV10-3; D gene unclear. CDR3 length equals 15 residues. CDR1 ENHRY and CDR2 SYGVKD come from the germline V gene. The V end was cut by 6 bases, the J end by 1 base, with 16 bases between. CDR3 region: CAISEPTGTSYEQYF. CDR3 sequence (DNA): TGTGCCATCAGCGAACCCACGGGCACTTCCTACGAGCAGTACTTC.

The sample holds many counts of this clonotype. The gene calls are TRBV27 and TRBJ2-7; 7 bases match TRBD2. Germline V gene lookup returns CDR1 MNHEY and CDR2 SMNVEV (reference sequence). V gave up 1 base and J gave up 2 bases; unmatched junction bases: 8. The CDR3 loop spans 16 amino acids. The CDR3 sequence is CASSLFSGVTPYEQYF. The DNA of the CDR3 is TGTGCCAGCAGTTTATTCAGCGGGGTAACCCCCTACGAGCAGTACTTC.

The sample holds many counts of this clonotype. This sequence joins TRBV29-1 and TRBJ2-3; 7 bases align to TRBD2. The CDR3 loop spans 10 amino acids. J lost 8 bases, V lost 7 bases, and 3 bases had no gene match. Germline CDR1 and CDR2: SQVTM and ANQGSEA. The CDR3 here is CSAGEGTQYF. CDR3 DNA: TGCAGCGCTGGGGAGGGTACGCAGTATTTT.

This clonotype was detected only a few times. The chain couples TRBV18 to TRBJ2-5; 7 nucleotides align to TRBD1. This CDR3 has 17 residues. Germline loops: CDR1 KGHSH, CDR2 LQKENI. After removal of 3 bases from V and 1 base from J, the junction contained 11 bases not matched to a gene. This CDR3 reads CASSPFTGAHGQETQYF. The CDR3 DNA reads as TGTGCCAGCTCACCGTTCACAGGGGCGCACGGCCAAGAGACCCAGTACTTC.

This clonotype was counted between two and nine times. The chain combines TRBV7-8 with TRBJ1-5, with D possibly matching TRBD1 (6 bases). The CDR3 contains 16 residues. V was pared by 4 bases and J by 4 bases, with 17 bases between. Germline CDR1 reads SGHVS; CDR2 reads FQNEAQ. The chain's CDR3 is CASSSRHRDINQPQHF. DNA of the CDR3: TGTGCCAGCAGCTCGCGTCACCGGGACATAAATCAGCCCCAGCATTTT.

This clonotype has just a few counts. The genes are TRBV27 and TRBJ1-6; no definite D call. The ends were cut back, 6 bases at V and 8 bases at J, with 8 bases in the middle. The CDR3 consists of 12 residues. Germline lookup yields CDR1 MNHEY and CDR2 SMNVEV (reference sequence). The CDR3 region is CASRSQDSPLHF. As DNA, the CDR3 is TGTGCCAGCAGATCCCAGGATTCACCCCTCCACTTT.

This clonotype was detected many times. The gene calls are TRBV6-1 and TRBJ1-4; D not resolved. The CDR3 loop spans 16 amino acids. V shed 0 bases and J shed 4 bases, with 12 bases lying between them. Germline values: CDR1 MNHNS, CDR2 SASEGT. The CDR3 reads CASSEAMAVLNEKLFF. In DNA form, the CDR3 reads TGTGCCAGCAGTGAAGCGATGGCAGTGCTTAATGAAAAACTGTTTTTT.

This clonotype came up many times. The V call is TRBV5-4, the J call TRBJ2-1; no clear D gene. The CDR3 runs to 12 residues. The V end was cut by 3 bases, the J end by 5 bases, with 6 bases between. Germline CDR1 and CDR2: SGHNT and YYREEE (reference sequence). CDR3 coding DNA: TGTGCCAGCAGCTCAGTTAACAATGAGCAGTTCTTC. Translated, it gives CASSSVNNEQFF.

This clonotype was found many times. The chain links TRBV7-3 to TRBJ2-3; D tentatively reads TRBD1 or TRBD2 (6 bases each). The germline V gene encodes CDR1 SGHTA and CDR2 FQGTGA. This CDR3 has 21 amino acids. Trimming removed 5 bases from V and 4 bases from J, with 34 bases in between. CDR3 DNA: TGTGCCAGCAGCCCAAGCCCGAGGGGTGTTAGCGGACAGCAAAAAGCAGATACGCAGTATTTT. Translating it yields CASSPSPRGVSGQQKADTQYF.

This clonotype was detected ten times or more. The chain employs TRBV7-6 and TRBJ2-1; D gene unclear. V dropped 6 bases and J dropped 2 bases, with 14 bases sitting between them. Germline-derived CDR1 and CDR2 are SGHVS and FNYEAQ. The CDR3 contains 15 residues. The CDR3 loop reads CASSPFYGAYNEQFF. The DNA of the CDR3 is TGTGCCAGCAGTCCGTTCTATGGTGCCTACAATGAGCAGTTCTTC.

This clonotype was detected ten times or more. The chain uses TRBV7-9 and TRBJ2-7; 11 bases are a match to TRBD2. Germline V gene sequence: CDR1 SEHNR, CDR2 FQNEAQ (reference sequence). With V trimmed by 4 bases and J by 3 bases, 5 bases remained unmatched. This CDR3 contains 15 residues. CDR3 sequence (DNA): TGTGCCAGCAGCTCATCGGGGACTAGCGGCTACGAGCAGTACTTC. As protein: CASSSSGTSGYEQYF. Based on the CDR3 plus reference TRBV7-9 and TRBJ2-7, the full variable domain is DTGVSQNPRHKITKRGQNVTFRCDPISEHNRLYWYRQTLGQGPEFLTYFQNEAQLEKSRLLSDRFSAERPKGSFSTLEIQRTEQGDSAMYLCASSSSGTSGYEQYFGPGTRLTVT.

The chain couples TRBV4-3 to TRBJ1-5, with 9 bases matching TRBD1. The CDR3 consists of 16 residues. In germline, CDR1 is LGHNA, CDR2 YSLEER. V was pared by 2 bases and J by 5 bases, with 7 bases of the junction left unmatched. The CDR3 DNA is TGCGCCAGCAGCCAATCAGCGGGACAGGGCTATCAGCCCCAGCATTTT. It codes for CASSQSAGQGYQPQHF.

This clonotype was observed at least ten times. The chain links TRBV7-2 to TRBJ1-3; D is ambiguous. V was cut by 8 bases and J by 4 bases, with 18 bases left in between. CDR3 length: 15 residues. The V gene's germline CDR1 is SGHTA and CDR2 FQGNSA. CDR3 loop: CASEPEAVSGNTIYF. In DNA form, the CDR3 reads TGTGCCAGCGAGCCGGAAGCCGTGTCAGGAAACACCATATATTTT.

This clonotype was picked up many times. The chain has TRBV28 and TRBJ1-2; D perhaps matches TRBD1 (5 bases). The CDR3 extends over 15 amino acids. The V and J ends lost 8 bases and 0 bases respectively, with 16 bases between them. From germline, CDR1 is MDHEN and CDR2 SYDVKM. This CDR3 reads CASFGGETSNYGYTF. The CDR3 DNA is TGTGCCAGCTTTGGGGGAGAAACTTCTAACTATGGCTACACCTTC.

The sample holds many counts of this clonotype. In DNA form, the CDR3 reads TGCGCCAGCAGCCAAGCACGGGACGTCTACGAGCAGTACTTC. Protein product: CASSQARDVYEQYF. The chain has TRBV4-3 and TRBJ2-7; D is perhaps TRBD1 or TRBD2 (5 bases each). The length of the CDR3 is 14 residues. Trimming removed 1 base from V and 3 bases from J, with 10 bases in between. From germline, CDR1 is LGHNA and CDR2 YSLEER.